The TCR beta chain under discussion was sequenced for a study of chemoradiotherapy in HPV16-positive cancers. Regarding this clone: What it binds is unknown.

The CDR3 is 13 amino acids. V gave up 2 bases and J gave up 11 bases, with 15 bases separating them. Germline V gene lookup returns CDR1 LNHDA and CDR2 SQIVND (reference sequence). Sequenced by immunoSEQ multiplex PCR; TCRdb stores in-frame clones only, minus some. Here the sample spans approximately 35,000 clones, about four fifths being singletons. General study findings and limits: Only two HPV16-positive patients supplied the functional HPV-specificity definition.

This chain connects TRBV19 to TRBJ1-1; no reliable D call. The sequencing used blood, collected from a patient who underwent chemoradiotherapy. The receptor's source is a human donor with HPV-associated anogenital cancer. CDR3: CASSILAESGAFF. DNA for the CDR3: TGTGCCAGTAGTATATTAGCGGAGTCCGGGGCTTTCTTT.